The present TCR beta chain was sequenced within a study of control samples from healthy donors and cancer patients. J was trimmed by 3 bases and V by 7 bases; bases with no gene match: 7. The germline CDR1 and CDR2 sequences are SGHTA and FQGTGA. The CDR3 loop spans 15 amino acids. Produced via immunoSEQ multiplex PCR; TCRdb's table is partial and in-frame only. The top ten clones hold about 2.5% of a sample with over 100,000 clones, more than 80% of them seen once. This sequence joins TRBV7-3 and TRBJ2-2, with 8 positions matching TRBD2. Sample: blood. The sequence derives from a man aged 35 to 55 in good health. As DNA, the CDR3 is TGTGCCAGCACCAACCGGGGGGGCCACACCGGGGAGCTGTTTTTT. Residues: CASTNRGGHTGELFF.